A single sample gave rise to the 18 T cell receptor beta chains below, sequenced in a study of blood T cell repertoires in COVID-19 (dated by TCRdb to the early 2020s). The library was obtained by the immunoSEQ multiplex PCR assay. TCRdb retrieved this table from immuneACCESS and kept in-frame rearrangements only. Not all clones are present; in checked studies, unresolved V genes account for under half, and no reason is known for the remainder. Within this sample are about 300,000 clones, with about 90% of them counted one time only. Clones ranked in the top ten supply approximately 5% of the sample. The material sequenced was PBMCs or T cells enriched from blood (not recorded which). These receptors came from a woman aged 25 to 39 who had recovered from COVID-19.

The rearrangement uses TRBV25-1 and TRBJ2-5; D remains unclear. Trimming removed 2 bases at V and 5 bases at J, with 3 bases between. This CDR3 region has 11 residues. The germline CDR1 and CDR2 sequences are MGHDK and SYGVNS. The CDR3 spells CASSEEETQYF. Here the CDR3 DNA reads TGTGCCAGCAGTGAAGAGGAGACCCAGTACTTC.

The rearrangement uses TRBV4-1 and TRBJ2-7, with 8 bases lining up with TRBD1. The CDR3 length is 15 residues. Per the germline V gene, CDR1 is MGHRA and CDR2 is YSYEKL. The ends lost 0 bases at V and 6 bases at J; junction bases unmatched: 7. The DNA for the CDR3 is TGCGCCAGCAGCCAAGATCAGGACAGGGACTTCGAGCAGTACTTC. Encoded protein: CASSQDQDRDFEQYF.

The gene calls are TRBV10-3 and TRBJ2-2, with 8 nucleotides matching TRBD1. There are 16 residues in the CDR3. Per the germline V gene, CDR1 is ENHRY and CDR2 is SYGVKD. With 4 bases clipped from V and 6 bases from J, the junction kept 10 bases outside the gene matches. CDR3 sequence (DNA): TGTGCCATCAGTGCGGGGAGGCAGGGGGCCCCCGGGGAGCTGTTTTTT. Protein product: CAISAGRQGAPGELFF.

V gene TRBV27 combines with J gene TRBJ2-7; TRBD1 matches 10 bases. With V trimmed by 4 bases and J by 4 bases, 7 bases remained unmatched. There are 15 residues in the CDR3. Germline CDR1 and CDR2: MNHEY and SMNVEV (reference sequence). The chain's CDR3 is CASSYTTGGRYEQYF. The CDR3, as DNA: TGTGCCAGCAGTTACACGACAGGGGGCCGGTACGAGCAGTACTTC.

This sequence joins TRBV7-2 and TRBJ2-5; TRBD2 aligns across 7 bases. CDR1 and CDR2 (germline): SGHTA, FQGNSA. The CDR3 length is 15 residues. V lost 5 bases and J lost 2; bases outside the gene matches: 8. CDR3 residues: CASSLGAGIQETQYF. In nucleotides, the CDR3 is TGTGCCAGCAGCCTTGGAGCGGGGATACAAGAGACCCAGTACTTC.

This chain links TRBV7-6 with TRBJ2-7; 10 nucleotides line up with TRBD1. CDR3 size: 13 residues. V dropped 8 bases and J dropped 4; count of bases not matched to a gene: 5. Germline CDR1 is SGHVS and CDR2 is FNYEAQ. The CDR3 DNA follows: TGTGCCAGCGCCCGGGACAGGGGATACGAGCAGTACTTC. This encodes CASARDRGYEQYF.

The V and J genes are TRBV19 and TRBJ1-3; 7 nucleotides align to TRBD1. V gave up 2 bases and J gave up 0 bases; unmatched junction bases: 7. The length of the CDR3 is 17 residues. Germline assignment: CDR1 LNHDA and CDR2 SQIVND (reference sequence). CDR3 DNA: TGTGCCAGTAGTATATCGAGGACAGGACCCTCTGGAAACACCATATATTTT. Encoded protein: CASSISRTGPSGNTIYF.

This clone has more than one count but fewer than ten. This chain uses TRBV7-3 with TRBJ1-1, with a tentative D call TRBD1 (6 bases). Germline lookup yields CDR1 SGHTA and CDR2 FQGTGA. V lost 0 bases and J 4 bases, leaving 15 bases between the germline ends. This CDR3 contains 16 residues. The CDR3 region is CASSLTPSRGGTEAFF. The CDR3 coding sequence is TGTGCCAGCAGCTTAACCCCGAGCCGAGGGGGCACTGAAGCTTTCTTT.

The chain combines TRBV6-5 with TRBJ2-7; 8 bases match TRBD1. V was clipped by 6 bases and J by 2 bases; unmatched bases: 6. Germline loops: CDR1 MNHEY, CDR2 SVGAGI. The CDR3 contains 14 residues. The DNA of the CDR3 is TGTGCCAGCAGGACAGGGGCGGGTCCCTACGAGCAGTACTTC. Translating gives CASRTGAGPYEQYF.

The V gene is TRBV13, the J gene TRBJ1-6; no definite D call. The CDR3 length is 12 residues. Germline lookup yields CDR1 PRHDT and CDR2 FYEKMQ (reference sequence). V was cut by 4 bases and J by 5 bases, with 3 bases left in between. The CDR3 is CASSSNNSPLHF. In DNA, the CDR3 is TGTGCCAGCAGCTCAAATAATTCACCCCTCCACTTT.

The chain couples TRBV4-1 to TRBJ1-5; TRBD1 matches at 9 bases. Germline V gene lookup returns CDR1 MGHRA and CDR2 YSYEKL. The CDR3 extends over 17 amino acids. V shed 1 base, J shed 6 bases, and the junction held 10 bases outside the gene matches. CDR3 in amino acids: CASSQGIQGAEGQPQHF. CDR3 in DNA: TGCGCCAGCAGCCAAGGGATACAGGGGGCGGAGGGTCAGCCCCAGCATTTT.

The chain carries TRBV11-1 and TRBJ2-5, with D uncertain. The V gene's germline CDR1 is SGHAT and CDR2 FQDESV (reference sequence). The length of the CDR3 is 14 residues. V was trimmed by 1 base and J by 2 bases, leaving 8 bases between them. DNA for the CDR3: TGTGCCAGCAGCTTAGTATACGGGCAAGAGACCCAGTACTTC. Residues: CASSLVYGQETQYF.

The chain couples TRBV27 to TRBJ1-2; perhaps TRBD1 as D (6 bases). Trimming took off 4 bases at V and 3 bases at J, with 12 bases between the two ends. The CDR3 is 14 residues long. Per germline, CDR1 MNHEY and CDR2 SMNVEV (reference sequence). The CDR3 nucleotides read TGTGCCAGCAGTTCCCAGGGGCGGGACTATGGCTACACCTTC. Translating gives CASSSQGRDYGYTF.

V usage is TRBV3-1 (or the pseudogene TRBV3-2) and J usage is TRBJ2-7, with D perhaps TRBD2 (6 bases). The CDR3 runs to 14 residues. Germline CDR1 reads LGHDT; CDR2 reads YNNKEL (reference sequence). Between the trimmed V and J ends, which lost 1 base and 2 bases, there was a span of 9 bases. The CDR3 loop reads CASSQGGGTYEQYF. The DNA for the CDR3 is TGTGCCAGCAGCCAAGGTGGGGGGACCTACGAGCAGTACTTC.

The rearrangement links TRBV3-1 (or the pseudogene TRBV3-2) to TRBJ1-3; 9 bases agree with TRBD1. Unmatched junction bases numbered 4, after V lost 4 bases and J lost 0 bases. Germline lookup yields CDR1 LGHDT and CDR2 YNNKEL (reference sequence). This CDR3 is built from 16 residues. In DNA, the CDR3 is TGTGCCAGCAGCCCAAAGACAGGGGGCTCTGGAAACACCATATATTTT. It encodes CASSPKTGGSGNTIYF.

The V gene is TRBV4-2, the J gene TRBJ2-3; TRBD2 is a possible D gene (6 bases). Germline V CDR1 and CDR2: LGHNA, YNFKEQ. The CDR3 covers 15 residues. Trimming cost V 4 bases and J 3 bases, with 14 bases left between them. The CDR3 spells CASSRSSGETDTQYF. Written as DNA, the CDR3 is TGTGCCAGCAGCCGATCCTCGGGGGAGACAGATACGCAGTATTTT.

The table lists this clone with a count of one. The chain links TRBV2 to TRBJ1-2; 7 bases agree with TRBD1. Germline assignment: CDR1 SNHLY and CDR2 FYNNEI. The CDR3 covers 14 residues. V shed 5 bases, J shed 3 bases, and the junction held 6 bases outside the gene matches. Written as DNA, the CDR3 is TGTGCCAGCAGTACTACAGGGGTCGACTATGGCTACACCTTC. It codes for CASSTTGVDYGYTF.

CDR3 in amino acids: CASSSASGGPYEQFF. CDR3 sequence (DNA): TGTGCCAGCAGCTCCGCGTCGGGGGGGCCGTATGAGCAGTTCTTC. This chain connects TRBV5-4 to TRBJ2-1, with TRBD2 matching over 8 bases. The junction had 10 bases not matched to a gene; V was cut back by 3 bases and J by 8 bases. Germline V gene sequence: CDR1 SGHNT, CDR2 YYREEE (reference sequence). The CDR3 covers 15 residues.